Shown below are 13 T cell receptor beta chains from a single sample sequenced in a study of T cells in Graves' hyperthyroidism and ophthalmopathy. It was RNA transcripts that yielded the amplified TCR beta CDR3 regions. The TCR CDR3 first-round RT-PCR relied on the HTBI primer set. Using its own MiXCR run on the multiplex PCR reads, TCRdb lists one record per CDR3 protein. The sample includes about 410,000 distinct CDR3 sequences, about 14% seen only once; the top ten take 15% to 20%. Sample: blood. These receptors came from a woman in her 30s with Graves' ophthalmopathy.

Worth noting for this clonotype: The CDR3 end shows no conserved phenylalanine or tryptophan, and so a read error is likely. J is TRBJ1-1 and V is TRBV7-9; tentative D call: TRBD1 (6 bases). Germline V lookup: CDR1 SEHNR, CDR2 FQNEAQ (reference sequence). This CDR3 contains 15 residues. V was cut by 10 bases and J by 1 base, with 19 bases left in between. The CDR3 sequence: CATATKGHQNTEAFL. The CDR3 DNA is TGTGCCACCGCCACGAAGGGACACCAGAACACTGAAGCTTTCCTT.

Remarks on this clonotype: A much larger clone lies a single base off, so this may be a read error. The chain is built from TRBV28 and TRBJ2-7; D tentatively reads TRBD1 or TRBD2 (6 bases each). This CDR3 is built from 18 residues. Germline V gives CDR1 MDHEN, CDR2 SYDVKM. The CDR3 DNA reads TGTGTCAGCAGTTCCCCGGGGACCTACACACCCGGGGGCGGCGGGCAGTACTTC. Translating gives CVSSSPGTYTPGGGGQYF.

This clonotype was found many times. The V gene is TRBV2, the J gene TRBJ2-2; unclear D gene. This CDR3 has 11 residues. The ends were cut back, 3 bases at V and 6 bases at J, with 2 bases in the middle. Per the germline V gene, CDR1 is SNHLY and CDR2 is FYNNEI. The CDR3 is CASSDSGELFF. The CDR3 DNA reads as TGTGCCAGCAGTGACTCCGGGGAGCTGTTTTTT.

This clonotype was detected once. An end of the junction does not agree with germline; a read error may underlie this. The CDR3 nucleotides read TGTGCCGGCAGTTATCAACAGGGGTCTGGAAACACCATATATTTT. Translation gives CAGSYQQGSGNTIYF. The chain links TRBV12-3 or TRBV12-4 to TRBJ1-3; 7 positions agree with TRBD1. This CDR3 contains 15 residues.

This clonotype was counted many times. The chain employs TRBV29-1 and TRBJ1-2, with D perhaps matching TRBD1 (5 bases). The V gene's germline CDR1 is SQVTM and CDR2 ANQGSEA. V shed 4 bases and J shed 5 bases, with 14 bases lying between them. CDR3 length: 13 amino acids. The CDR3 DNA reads TGCAGCGTTGTATCGTCTAGGGGTTATGGCTACACCTTC. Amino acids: CSVVSSRGYGYTF.

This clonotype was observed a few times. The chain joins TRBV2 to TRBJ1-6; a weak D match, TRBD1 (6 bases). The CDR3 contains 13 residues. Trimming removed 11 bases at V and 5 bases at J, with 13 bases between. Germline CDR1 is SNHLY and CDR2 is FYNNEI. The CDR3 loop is CAGGTGNNSPLHF. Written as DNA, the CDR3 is TGTGCCGGTGGCACAGGGAATAATTCACCCCTCCACTTT.

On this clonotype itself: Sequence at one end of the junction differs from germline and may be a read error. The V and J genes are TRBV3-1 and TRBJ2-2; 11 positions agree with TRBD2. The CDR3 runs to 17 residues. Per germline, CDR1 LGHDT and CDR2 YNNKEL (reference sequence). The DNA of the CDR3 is TGTGCCAGCACCCAAGGCGGGGGACTAGCGGTCACCGGGGAGCTGTTTTTT. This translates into CASTQGGGLAVTGELFF.

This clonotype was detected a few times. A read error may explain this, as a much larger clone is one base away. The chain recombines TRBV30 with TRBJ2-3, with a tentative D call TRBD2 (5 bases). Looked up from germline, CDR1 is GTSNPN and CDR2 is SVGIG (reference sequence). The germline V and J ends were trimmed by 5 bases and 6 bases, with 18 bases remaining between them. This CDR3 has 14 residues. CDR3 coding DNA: TGTGCCTGGGCACATACCGGGATGGGGGATACGCAGTATTTT. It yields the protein CAWAHTGMGDTQYF.

For the CDR3, the DNA is TGTGCCAGCACCGCCAGGGGGGTGAACACTGAAGCTTTCTTT. It is translated as CASTARGVNTEAFF. The J gene is TRBJ1-1, the V gene TRBV5-8; the match to TRBD1 covers 7 bases. Trimming took 6 bases from V and 0 from J; bases not matched to a gene: 5. The CDR3 runs to 14 residues. The germline V gene encodes CDR1 SGHTS and CDR2 YDEGEE.

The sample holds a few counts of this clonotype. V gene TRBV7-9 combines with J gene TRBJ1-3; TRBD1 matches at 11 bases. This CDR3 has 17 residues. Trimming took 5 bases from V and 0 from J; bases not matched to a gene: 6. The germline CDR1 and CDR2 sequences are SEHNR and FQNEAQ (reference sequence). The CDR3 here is CASSPWTGGDSGNTIYF. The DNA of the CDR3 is TGTGCCAGCAGCCCCTGGACAGGGGGCGACTCTGGAAACACCATATATTTT. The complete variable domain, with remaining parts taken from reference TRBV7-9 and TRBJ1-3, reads DTGVSQNPRHKITKRGQNVTFRCDPISEHNRLYWYRQTLGQGPEFLTYFQNEAQLEKSRLLSDRFSAERPKGSFSTLEIQRTEQGDSAMYLCASSPWTGGDSGNTIYFGEGSWLTVV.

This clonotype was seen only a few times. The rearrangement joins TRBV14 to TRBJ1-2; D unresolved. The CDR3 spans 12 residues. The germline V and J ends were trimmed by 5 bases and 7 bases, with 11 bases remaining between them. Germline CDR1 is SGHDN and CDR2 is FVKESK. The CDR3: CASSYSISGYTF. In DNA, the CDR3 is TGTGCCAGCAGCTACTCGATTTCTGGCTACACCTTC.

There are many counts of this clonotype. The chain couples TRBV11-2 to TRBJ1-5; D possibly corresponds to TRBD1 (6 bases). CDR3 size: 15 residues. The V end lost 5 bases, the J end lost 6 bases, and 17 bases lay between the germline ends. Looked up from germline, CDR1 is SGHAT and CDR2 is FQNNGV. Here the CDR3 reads CASSRSGAAGQPQHF. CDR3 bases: TGTGCCAGCAGCCGCTCAGGGGCAGCCGGTCAGCCCCAGCATTTT.

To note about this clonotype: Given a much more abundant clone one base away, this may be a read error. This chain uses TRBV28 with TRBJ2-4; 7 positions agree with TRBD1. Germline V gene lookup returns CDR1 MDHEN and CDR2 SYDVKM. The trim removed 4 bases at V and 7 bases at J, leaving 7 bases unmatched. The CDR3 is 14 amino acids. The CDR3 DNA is TGTGCCAGCAGTTCAGGGACAGTAGCTAACATTCAGTACTTC. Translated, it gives CASSSGTVANIQYF.